What follows are 6 T cell receptor beta chains derived from one specimen sequenced in a study of blood T cell repertoires in COVID-19. Using immunoSEQ multiplex PCR, the repertoire was profiled, and TCRdb retains in-frame clones only, with some absent. The repertoire has 180,000 or so clones, around four fifths of them found once; the top ten carry around 6.3%. The material sequenced was peripheral blood. Receptor source: a woman in her forties with COVID-19, enrolled during active disease.

V gene TRBV7-8 combines with J gene TRBJ1-2, with D possibly being TRBD1 (5 bases). The length of the CDR3 is 13 residues. CDR1 is SGHVS, CDR2 FQNEAQ, per germline. V shed 0 bases and J shed 8 bases, with 10 bases lying between them. CDR3 residues: CASSLAGGIGYTF. DNA of the CDR3: TGTGCCAGCAGCTTAGCTGGGGGGATCGGCTACACCTTC.

V gene TRBV7-9 combines with J gene TRBJ2-1; 13 bases agree with TRBD2. The junction had 15 bases not matched to a gene; V was cut back by 7 bases and J by 9 bases. The CDR3 is 17 residues long. Germline lookup yields CDR1 SEHNR and CDR2 FQNEAQ (reference sequence). The CDR3 DNA follows: TGTGCCAGCATCTCCACGGAAGGGACTAGCGGGATACTTGAGCAGTTCTTC. Its protein product is CASISTEGTSGILEQFF.

In DNA, the CDR3 is TGTGCCAGCAGTTTAAAAGGCGGGATCACCGGGGAGCTGTTTTTT. It translates to CASSLKGGITGELFF. The chain uses TRBV27 and TRBJ2-2, with a possible D match to TRBD2 (6 bases). The germline V gene has CDR1 MNHEY and CDR2 SMNVEV (reference sequence). The CDR3 is 15 amino acids. The ends were cut back, 2 bases at V and 4 bases at J, with 11 bases in the middle.

The J gene is TRBJ2-7, the V gene TRBV5-1, with 9 bases fitting TRBD1. Per germline, CDR1 SGHRS and CDR2 YFSETQ. The trim removed 3 bases at V and 5 bases at J, leaving 6 bases unmatched. The CDR3 runs to 14 residues. DNA of the CDR3: TGCGCCAGCAGCTCCGGGACAGGGCCGAACGAGCAGTACTTC. Amino acids: CASSSGTGPNEQYF.

This clone was recorded only once. V gene TRBV12-3 or TRBV12-4 combines with J gene TRBJ2-1; the D is unclear. Trimming stripped 4 bases from V and 11 bases from J, with 9 bases between. There are 11 residues in the CDR3. The CDR3 region is CASSWAGKQFF. CDR3 bases: TGTGCCAGCAGTTGGGCTGGCAAGCAGTTCTTC.

The gene calls are TRBV28 and TRBJ1-1; TRBD1 matches 9 bases. After removal of 8 bases from V and 4 bases from J, the junction contained 5 bases not matched to a gene. This CDR3 comprises 13 residues. The germline V gene encodes CDR1 MDHEN and CDR2 SYDVKM. This chain's CDR3 is CASGNRGLTEAFF. The CDR3 DNA follows: TGTGCCAGCGGTAACAGGGGGCTCACTGAAGCTTTCTTT.